The 8 T cell receptor beta chains listed next were all sequenced from one sample in a study of blood T cell repertoires in COVID-19. The protocol was immunoSEQ multiplex PCR, while the TCRdb copy is restricted to in-frame clones and leaves out a portion. The table has 120,000 or so clones, about 81% seen once. Specimen: peripheral blood. The source of these receptors is a woman aged 50 to 65 with acute or convalescent COVID-19.

V usage is TRBV7-3 and J usage is TRBJ1-2; D unresolved. The CDR3 length is 14 residues. Germline V CDR1 and CDR2: SGHTA, FQGTGA. The V end lost 5 bases, the J end lost 8 bases, and 18 bases lay between the germline ends. The DNA for the CDR3 is TGTGCCAGCAGCCGAACTGGTACAGATGAGGGCTACACCTTC. It encodes CASSRTGTDEGYTF.

This clone turned up a few times. J is TRBJ1-5 and V is TRBV19; 8 bases align to TRBD1. Germline V gene lookup returns CDR1 LNHDA and CDR2 SQIVND (reference sequence). V lost 5 bases, J lost 4 bases, and 4 bases stayed unmatched. This CDR3 region has 14 residues. CDR3 nucleotide sequence: TGTGCCAGTAGTGTGACAGGGGAGAATCAGCCCCAGCATTTT. Translation: CASSVTGENQPQHF.

The chain couples TRBV5-1 to TRBJ2-7; TRBD1 matches at 7 bases. Unmatched junction bases numbered 6, after V lost 4 bases and J lost 2 bases. This CDR3 is 14 amino acids long. Germline assignment: CDR1 SGHRS and CDR2 YFSETQ. As DNA, the CDR3 is TGCGCCAGCAGCCCACCGGGACAGACCTACGAGCAGTACTTC. Protein: CASSPPGQTYEQYF. Full variable domain (outside the CDR3, taken from reference TRBV5-1 and TRBJ2-7): KAGVTQTPRYLIKTRGQQVTLSCSPISGHRSVSWYQQTPGQGLQFLFEYFSETQRNKGNFPGRFSGRQFSNSRSEMNVSTLELGDSALYLCASSPPGQTYEQYFGPGTRLTVT.

This clone was recorded once. This chain's CDR3 is CASSLVGLAGSTDTQYF. CDR3 coding DNA: TGCGCCAGCAGCTTGGTCGGACTAGCGGGTAGCACAGATACGCAGTATTTT. This chain connects TRBV5-1 to TRBJ2-3, with 11 bases that match TRBD2. Per the germline V gene, CDR1 is SGHRS and CDR2 is YFSETQ. After removal of 0 bases from V and 0 bases from J, the junction contained 3 bases not matched to a gene. The CDR3 has 17 amino acids.

The CDR3 protein is CASSGDRMSDTQYF. The CDR3 DNA reads as TGTGCCAGCAGTGGGGACAGGATGTCAGATACGCAGTATTTT. The chain links TRBV6-4 to TRBJ2-3, with TRBD1 identical over 8 bases. V was pared by 4 bases and J by 4 bases, with 4 bases of the junction left unmatched. Looked up from germline, CDR1 is MRHNA and CDR2 is SNTAGT. There are 14 residues in the CDR3.

The chain has TRBV7-9 and TRBJ1-4; 9 nucleotides align to TRBD1. This CDR3 contains 14 residues. Germline CDR1 SEHNR, CDR2 FQNEAQ (reference sequence). Trimming took 5 bases from V and 6 from J; bases not matched to a gene: 4. CDR3 in DNA: TGTGCCAGCAGCCAGGGACAGGGAGATGAAAAACTGTTTTTT. Amino acids: CASSQGQGDEKLFF.

The J gene is TRBJ2-1, the V gene TRBV5-5; 8 bases align to TRBD1. The CDR3 extends over 15 amino acids. Germline V lookup: CDR1 SGHKS, CDR2 YYEKEE (reference sequence). Trimming took 1 base from V and 4 from J; bases not matched to a gene: 4. CDR3 residues: CASSLYGTGYNEQFF. DNA of the CDR3: TGTGCCAGCAGCTTGTACGGGACAGGATACAATGAGCAGTTCTTC.

V usage is TRBV11-2 and J usage is TRBJ2-3; tentative D call: TRBD1 (5 bases). CDR1 SGHAT and CDR2 FQNNGV come from the germline V gene. The CDR3 is 15 amino acids. V was shortened by 3 bases and J by 1 base, with 11 bases between the two germline ends. CDR3 amino acids: CASSLKGHRTDTQYF. The CDR3 DNA follows: TGTGCCAGCAGCTTGAAGGGGCACCGCACAGATACGCAGTATTTT.